This T cell receptor (beta chain) was captured in a study of response to subunit inactivated influenza vaccine. CDR3 size: 16 residues. CDR1 SEHNR and CDR2 FQNEAQ come from the germline V gene (reference sequence). The trim removed 1 base at V and 2 bases at J, leaving 7 bases unmatched. TCRdb processed the RT-PCR reads anew with MiXCR; each CDR3 protein has one entry. The table shows about 190,000 distinct CDR3 sequences, with over 13% occurring only once. The sample holds a few counts of this clonotype. Its antigen is unknown. Study-level findings and limits: The authors suggested that few new T cells are recruited per seasonal influenza vaccination.

This TCR came from a man between 45 and 60 years old who received an inactivated influenza vaccine. The V call is TRBV7-9, the J call TRBJ2-7; 8 positions agree with TRBD1. Sequencing was performed on CD8+ T cells sorted from PBMCs, taken 4 to 6 days after vaccination. In DNA form, the CDR3 reads TGTGCCAGCAGCTTAGTTGTTGGACAGGGAACCTACGAGCAGTACTTC. Translation: CASSLVVGQGTYEQYF.